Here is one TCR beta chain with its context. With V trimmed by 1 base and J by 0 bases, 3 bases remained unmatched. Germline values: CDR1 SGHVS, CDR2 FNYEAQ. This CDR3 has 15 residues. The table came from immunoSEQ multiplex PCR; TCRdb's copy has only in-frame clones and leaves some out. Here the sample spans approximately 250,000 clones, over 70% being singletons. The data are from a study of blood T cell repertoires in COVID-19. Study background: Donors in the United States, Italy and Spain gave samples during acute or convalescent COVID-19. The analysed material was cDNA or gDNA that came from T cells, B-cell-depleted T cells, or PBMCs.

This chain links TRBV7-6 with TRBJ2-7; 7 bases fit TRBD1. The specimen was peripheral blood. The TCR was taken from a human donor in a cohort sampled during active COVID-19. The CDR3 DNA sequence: TGTGCCAGCAGCTTAGGACGGGACAGCTCCTACGAGCAGTACTTC. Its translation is CASSLGRDSSYEQYF.